These 30 T cell receptor beta chains came from one sample sequenced in a study of graft-versus-host responses after intestinal transplantation. Sequencing was performed with immunoSEQ multiplex PCR; in TCRdb, only in-frame clones are kept and a portion is missing. The data contain some 90,000 clones, approximately 92% of them singletons. Antigens for these TCRs are unknown. Source: unstimulated CD8+ T cells sorted from spleen or lymph node cells, taken before intestinal transplant. The receptors stem from a human donor who received an intestinal transplant.

The genes are TRBV2 and TRBJ2-5; TRBD2 aligns across 7 bases. The CDR3 totals 12 residues. Looked up from germline, CDR1 is SNHLY and CDR2 is FYNNEI. The V gene end was trimmed by 9 bases and the J gene end by 2 bases; junction bases not matched to a gene: 3. The CDR3, as DNA: TGTGCCAGGTCGGGGGGACAAGAGACCCAGTACTTC. Its translation: CARSGGQETQYF.

The chain uses TRBV5-1 and TRBJ2-7; possibly TRBD1 for D (6 bases). Between the trimmed V and J ends, which lost 4 bases and 1 base, there was a span of 18 bases. This CDR3 is 16 amino acids long. The V gene's germline CDR1 is SGHRS and CDR2 YFSETQ. Written as DNA, the CDR3 is TGCGCCAGCAGCGAAAAAGTTACAGGGTTTTCCTACGAGCAGTACTTC. Translated: CASSEKVTGFSYEQYF.

The V and J genes are TRBV6-1 and TRBJ2-3; 11 nucleotides line up with TRBD2. Losses at the gene ends were 3 bases for V and 7 bases for J; bases not matched to a gene: 3. The germline V gene has CDR1 MNHNS and CDR2 SASEGT. The CDR3 extends over 14 amino acids. The CDR3 DNA follows: TGTGCCAGCAGTGACACTAGCGGGAGTTATACGCAGTATTTT. This codes for CASSDTSGSYTQYF.

The chain employs TRBV5-8 and TRBJ1-5, with a weak D call TRBD1 (5 bases). This CDR3 is 15 amino acids long. V was pared by 0 bases and J by 1 base, with 8 bases between. The germline V gene has CDR1 SGHTS and CDR2 YDEGEE. The CDR3 reads CASSLAGESNQPQHF. CDR3 nucleotide sequence: TGTGCCAGCAGCTTGGCGGGGGAAAGCAATCAGCCCCAGCATTTT.

The chain uses TRBV19 and TRBJ2-2, with 10 bases that match TRBD2. This CDR3 is 15 amino acids long. Looked up from germline, CDR1 is LNHDA and CDR2 is SQIVND (reference sequence). Trimming at V came to 6 bases and at J to 5 bases, leaving 6 bases not matched to a gene. The CDR3 is CASRPSGRETGELFF. CDR3 bases: TGTGCCAGTAGGCCTAGCGGGAGAGAGACCGGGGAGCTGTTTTTT.

The table lists this clone with a few counts. V is TRBV27 and J is TRBJ2-1; 8 positions agree with TRBD2. The ends lost 1 base at V and 10 bases at J; junction bases unmatched: 9. The CDR3 spans 15 residues. The germline CDR1 and CDR2 sequences are MNHEY and SMNVEV (reference sequence). The CDR3 region is CASSLLSGGAVEQFF. The CDR3 region has the DNA TGTGCCAGCAGTTTATTGTCCGGGGGGGCTGTGGAGCAGTTCTTC.

The rearrangement links TRBV5-5 to TRBJ2-7, with 7 bases that match TRBD1. Germline trimming cut 4 bases from V and 0 bases from J; bases unmatched to any gene: 7. Looked up from germline, CDR1 is SGHKS and CDR2 is YYEKEE (reference sequence). CDR3 length: 15 amino acids. The CDR3 DNA sequence: TGTGCCAGCAGCGCCTTGGGACAGAGCTCCTACGAGCAGTACTTC. As protein: CASSALGQSSYEQYF.

The chain links TRBV14 to TRBJ1-2; D is ambiguous. Germline values: CDR1 SGHDN, CDR2 FVKESK. The CDR3 is 15 amino acids. V lost 0 bases and J lost 5, with 13 bases in between. In DNA form, the CDR3 reads TGTGCCAGCAGCCAAGATGAGGGAAAACCGTATGGCTACACCTTC. Its protein is CASSQDEGKPYGYTF.

CDR3 in amino acids: CASSYGQGLSPLHF. The CDR3, as DNA: TGTGCCAGCAGTTACGGACAGGGATTATCACCCCTCCACTTT. The chain links TRBV5-6 to TRBJ1-6; 8 bases are a match to TRBD1. Looked up from germline, CDR1 is SGHDT and CDR2 is YYEEEE. V was pared by 5 bases and J by 10 bases, with 8 bases of the junction left unmatched. This CDR3 has 14 amino acids. Variable domain in full (rest from reference TRBV5-6 and TRBJ1-6): DAGVTQSPTHLIKTRGQQVTLRCSPKSGHDTVSWYQQALGQGPQFIFQYYEEEERQRGNFPDRFSGHQFPNYSSELNVNALLLGDSALYLCASSYGQGLSPLHFGNGTRLTVT.

The chain has TRBV5-6 and TRBJ2-3, with a possible D match to TRBD2 (5 bases). Germline V gives CDR1 SGHDT, CDR2 YYEEEE. The CDR3 runs 14 residues. V lost 1 base, J lost 5 bases, and 11 bases lay in between. The CDR3, as DNA: TGTGCCAGCAGCTTGAGCGACCGGGGAGATACGCAGTATTTT. Its protein product is CASSLSDRGDTQYF.

This chain connects TRBV7-2 to TRBJ2-7; TRBD2 matches at 7 bases. This CDR3 has 14 residues. The germline V gene encodes CDR1 SGHTA and CDR2 FQGNSA. With 5 bases clipped from V and 3 bases from J, the junction kept 7 bases outside the gene matches. Here the CDR3 reads CASSPGLDRYEQYF. In DNA form, the CDR3 reads TGTGCCAGCAGCCCTGGACTAGATCGCTACGAGCAGTACTTC.

The genes are TRBV5-6 and TRBJ2-7; D might be TRBD2 (6 bases). The V and J ends lost 1 base and 6 bases respectively, with 11 bases between them. The germline V gene encodes CDR1 SGHDT and CDR2 YYEEEE. The CDR3 sequence is 13 residues long. Written as DNA, the CDR3 is TGTGCCAGCAGCTTGCTACTAGCTGGCGAGCAGTACTTC. It yields the protein CASSLLLAGEQYF. The full variable domain, completed using reference TRBV5-6 and TRBJ2-7, is DAGVTQSPTHLIKTRGQQVTLRCSPKSGHDTVSWYQQALGQGPQFIFQYYEEEERQRGNFPDRFSGHQFPNYSSELNVNALLLGDSALYLCASSLLLAGEQYFGPGTRLTVT.

J is TRBJ2-5 and V is TRBV27; TRBD1 agrees at 7 bases. The J call is in doubt because the DNA end fits TRBJ2-7 better. In germline, CDR1 is MNHEY, CDR2 SMNVEV (reference sequence). This CDR3 contains 13 residues. For the CDR3, the DNA is TGTGCCAGCAGTTTAGACAGGGCCTACGAGCAGTACTTC. Protein product: CASSLDRAYEQYF.

This sequence joins TRBV7-9 and TRBJ1-1, with D possibly matching TRBD1 (5 bases). CDR1 and CDR2 from the germline V gene are SEHNR and FQNEAQ (reference sequence). This CDR3 is 14 amino acids long. V lost 5 bases, J lost 6 bases, and 16 bases lay in between. The chain's CDR3 is CASSETYRMSEAFF. The CDR3 bases are TGTGCCAGCAGCGAGACCTACAGGATGTCTGAAGCTTTCTTT.

J is TRBJ2-5 and V is TRBV5-1, with D maybe TRBD1 (6 bases). This CDR3 is 15 amino acids long. CDR1 SGHRS and CDR2 YFSETQ come from the germline V gene. Deletions cut 5 bases from V and 5 bases from J, with 19 bases between. DNA for the CDR3: TGCGCCAGCAGACCCAGTACCCAGGGGTTGGAGACCCAGTACTTC. This codes for CASRPSTQGLETQYF.

J is TRBJ2-1 and V is TRBV7-2; the match to TRBD2 covers 13 bases. Unmatched junction bases numbered 2, after V lost 1 base and J lost 2 bases. CDR1 SGHTA and CDR2 FQGNSA come from the germline V gene. The CDR3 extends over 17 amino acids. CDR3 nucleotides: TGTGCCAGCAGCTTAGTTGGACTAGCGGGGGCCTACAATGAGCAGTTCTTC. Residues: CASSLVGLAGAYNEQFF.

V is TRBV19 and J is TRBJ2-7; TRBD2 matches at 7 bases. After removal of 5 bases from V and 3 bases from J, the junction contained 16 bases not matched to a gene. This CDR3 spans 17 amino acids. The germline CDR1 and CDR2 sequences are LNHDA and SQIVND (reference sequence). For the CDR3, the DNA is TGTGCCAGTAGTCGTAAACTTAACCGGGACTACCTCTACGAGCAGTACTTC. Translated, it gives CASSRKLNRDYLYEQYF.

The chain links TRBV15 to TRBJ2-3, with TRBD1 as a possible D gene (6 bases). The CDR3 spans 16 residues. Germline assignment: CDR1 LNHNV and CDR2 YYDKDF (reference sequence). The V and J ends lost 1 base and 2 bases respectively, with 13 bases between them. The CDR3 DNA reads TGTGCCACCAGCAGAGGGATAGGGGGATCCACAGATACGCAGTATTTT. Translation gives CATSRGIGGSTDTQYF.

V usage is TRBV7-8 and J usage is TRBJ2-1; 14 bases fit TRBD2. The CDR3 totals 20 residues. V was clipped by 1 base and J by 0 bases; unmatched bases: 8. Germline V gene sequence: CDR1 SGHVS, CDR2 FQNEAQ. In nucleotides, the CDR3 is TGTGCCAGCAGCTTAGTCGGACTAGCGGGAGGAATGAGCTCCTACAATGAGCAGTTCTTC. Amino acid sequence: CASSLVGLAGGMSSYNEQFF. Together with reference TRBV7-8 and TRBJ2-1, the CDR3 gives the full variable domain: GAGVSQSPRYKVAKRGQDVALRCDPISGHVSLFWYQQALGQGPEFLTYFQNEAQLDKSGLPSDRFFAERPEGSVSTLKIQRTQQEDSAVYLCASSLVGLAGGMSSYNEQFFGPGTRLTVL.

This rearrangement joins TRBV2 to TRBJ1-1, with 9 bases fitting TRBD1. J gave up 4 bases and V 6 bases, and 12 bases lay outside the gene matches. Germline V gives CDR1 SNHLY, CDR2 FYNNEI. The CDR3 runs 16 residues. CDR3 region: CASSGVRPGQGTEAFF. In DNA, the CDR3 is TGTGCCAGCAGCGGCGTGCGGCCGGGACAGGGCACTGAAGCTTTCTTT.

The rearrangement uses TRBV9 and TRBJ2-2; D perhaps matches TRBD2 (6 bases). This CDR3 is built from 15 residues. From germline, CDR1 is SGDLS and CDR2 YYNGEE. The ends were cut back, 3 bases at V and 7 bases at J, with 16 bases in the middle. CDR3 nucleotide sequence: TGTGCCAGCAGCGCCGGGGGACTTTCCGGCGGGGAGCTGTTTTTT. This encodes CASSAGGLSGGELFF.

On this clone: This sample includes further DNA sequences coding for the same CDR3. The CDR3 reads CASRPGQGYEQYF. The DNA for the CDR3 is TGTGCCAGCAGACCGGGACAGGGCTACGAGCAGTACTTC. V is TRBV27 and J is TRBJ2-7; 9 bases match TRBD1. This CDR3 has 13 amino acids. V lost 6 bases and J lost 3; bases outside the gene matches: 3. CDR1 MNHEY and CDR2 SMNVEV come from the germline V gene (reference sequence).

V and J are TRBV4-1 and TRBJ1-1; D is ambiguous. Deletions cut 0 bases from V and 5 bases from J, with 13 bases between. Germline V gene sequence: CDR1 MGHRA, CDR2 YSYEKL. The CDR3 runs to 15 residues. The CDR3 DNA reads TGCGCCAGCAGCCAAGAAGGCGGGGTAGGGACTGAAGCTTTCTTT. This gives the protein CASSQEGGVGTEAFF.

With regard to this clone: Distinct nucleotide sequences in the sample also encode this CDR3. V and J are TRBV5-6 and TRBJ2-2; D might be TRBD2 (7 bases). V was cut by 0 bases and J by 5 bases, with 11 bases left in between. The CDR3 sequence is 15 residues long. Germline V gene sequence: CDR1 SGHDT, CDR2 YYEEEE. CDR3 nucleotides: TGTGCCAGCAGCTTGGCCGGGGGGCGAACCGGGGAGCTGTTTTTT. Translation: CASSLAGGRTGELFF. Full variable domain (missing parts from reference TRBV5-6 and TRBJ2-2): DAGVTQSPTHLIKTRGQQVTLRCSPKSGHDTVSWYQQALGQGPQFIFQYYEEEERQRGNFPDRFSGHQFPNYSSELNVNALLLGDSALYLCASSLAGGRTGELFFGEGSRLTVL.

This clone showed up just once. The chain carries TRBV7-2 and TRBJ2-7; weak D call: TRBD1 (7 bases). Germline V gene data show CDR1 as SGHTA and CDR2 as FQGNSA. CDR3 length equals 16 residues. V was clipped by 2 bases and J by 2 bases, with 16 bases between them. The CDR3 reads CASSLRGGGLTYEQYF. DNA for the CDR3: TGTGCCAGCAGCTTAAGAGGAGGGGGCCTTACCTACGAGCAGTACTTC.

This sequence joins TRBV5-6 and TRBJ2-3; TRBD2 might be the D (5 bases). This CDR3 region has 14 residues. Germline CDR1 SGHDT, CDR2 YYEEEE. V gave up 1 base and J gave up 4 bases, with 10 bases separating them. The CDR3 reads CASSLTSLADTQYF. CDR3 coding DNA: TGTGCCAGCAGCTTGACTAGTTTGGCAGATACGCAGTATTTT.

The chain links TRBV30 to TRBJ1-6, with 8 positions matching TRBD1. The CDR3 sequence is 16 residues long. Germline CDR1 is GTSNPN and CDR2 is SVGIG (reference sequence). Trimming cost V 6 bases and J 1 base; bases outside gene matches: 8. The CDR3 bases are TGTGCCTGCTCAACCCAGGGGGCTTCCTATAATTCACCCCTCCACTTT. Protein product: CACSTQGASYNSPLHF.

This clone was seen a single time. The chain links TRBV4-2 to TRBJ2-7; 7 bases are a match to TRBD2. Germline V gives CDR1 LGHNA, CDR2 YNFKEQ. The CDR3 contains 15 residues. V lost 3 bases, J lost 0 bases, and 5 bases stayed unmatched. CDR3 protein: CASSHASGSSYEQYF. The CDR3 DNA reads TGTGCCAGCAGCCACGCTAGCGGCAGCTCCTACGAGCAGTACTTC.

The V gene is TRBV15, the J gene TRBJ1-3; TRBD1 agrees at 7 bases. This CDR3 has 15 amino acids. V shed 0 bases, J shed 7 bases, and the junction held 6 bases outside the gene matches. Germline V lookup: CDR1 LNHNV, CDR2 YYDKDF (reference sequence). The chain's CDR3 is CATSRDWLQGNTIYF. CDR3 coding DNA: TGTGCCACCAGCAGAGATTGGCTACAGGGGAACACCATATATTTT.

V gene TRBV19 combines with J gene TRBJ1-1; 9 nucleotides align to TRBD1. Trimming at V came to 8 bases and at J to 6 bases, leaving 4 bases not matched to a gene. This CDR3 spans 12 amino acids. CDR1 LNHDA and CDR2 SQIVND come from the germline V gene (reference sequence). The CDR3 DNA reads TGTGCCAGTGGGGACAGGGCCGCTGAAGCTTTCTTT. Residues: CASGDRAAEAFF.